This TCR beta chain stems from a study of T cell responses to AZD1222 COVID-19 vaccine. Study-wide findings and caveats: Just five or six AZD1222 recipients were seropositive at baseline. Epitopes outside B.1.351 and B.1.1.7 mutated regions reportedly drew nearly half of spike TCRs. The CD4 TCRs associated with vaccination extended across spike and predominated at 160-218 and 743-854. Repertoires were obtained only post-peak T cell response.

Using immunoSEQ multiplex PCR, the repertoire was profiled, and TCRdb retains in-frame clones only, with some absent. This sample carries some 74,000 clones, roughly 87% of them seen once, and the ten largest clones take roughly 1.3%. Looked up from germline, CDR1 is SNHLY and CDR2 is FYNNEI. The CDR3 is 16 residues long. The ends lost 4 bases at V and 7 bases at J; junction bases unmatched: 12. On this clone: Its target is unknown.

This chain uses TRBV2 with TRBJ2-7, with TRBD2 matching over 11 bases. The TCR sequence derives from an adult who received the AZD1222 COVID-19 vaccine. This material consisted of peripheral blood, taken 28 days after the second AZD1222 dose. The CDR3 DNA follows: TGTGCCAGCAGTGGACTAGCGGGGAGGAATCCTGGAGAGCAGTACTTC. Residues: CASSGLAGRNPGEQYF.